Below are 10 T cell receptor beta chains sequenced from a single sample in a study of breast tumors, draining lymph nodes, adjacent tissues. Axillary draining lymph nodes of breast cancer patients supplied the node samples. TCRdb reprocessed the multiplex PCR reads via MiXCR and lists one record per CDR3 protein. Found here are some 140,000 distinct CDR3 sequences, approximately 21% of them singletons; the top ten hold roughly 2%. Sequencing was performed on axillary lymph node tissue. The receptor source for this set is a female donor with breast cancer. Some clones in this sample may be carry-over from other donors' samples.

A remark on this clonotype: A read error may explain this, as a much larger clone is one base away. No conserved phenylalanine or tryptophan is present at the end of the CDR3, so a read error is the likely explanation. The chain joins TRBV29-1 to TRBJ2-3, with D possibly being TRBD2 (5 bases). This CDR3 spans 11 amino acids. CDR1 and CDR2 from the germline V gene are SQVTM and ANQGSEA. V was shortened by 1 base and J by 10 bases, with 9 bases between the two germline ends. CDR3 residues: CSVEVGASQYS. The CDR3 nucleotides read TGCAGCGTTGAAGTGGGAGCATCGCAGTATTCT.

This clonotype was counted ten times or more. This chain uses TRBV24-1 with TRBJ2-7, with D tentatively TRBD2 (5 bases). V shed 4 bases and J shed 4 bases, with 22 bases lying between them. The CDR3 length is 17 residues. Looked up from germline, CDR1 is KGHDR and CDR2 is SFDVKD. The CDR3 DNA follows: TGTGCCACCAGTGAACCCCCGGGAACAGCCTGGGGTTACGAGCAGTACTTC. This gives the protein CATSEPPGTAWGYEQYF.

This clonotype appeared many times. The gene calls are TRBV29-1 and TRBJ2-1; tentative D call: TRBD1 (5 bases). V gave up 0 bases and J gave up 1 base, with 22 bases separating them. CDR3 length: 19 residues. Germline V CDR1 and CDR2: SQVTM, ANQGSEA. CDR3 sequence (DNA): TGCAGCGTTGAAGAGAGGAGCAGGGCGGCTAGTGGGTCCTACAATGAGCAGTTCTTC. It codes for CSVEERSRAASGSYNEQFF.

This clonotype was found many times. The rearrangement links TRBV5-1 to TRBJ2-1; 7 positions match TRBD2. The CDR3 has 16 amino acids. J was trimmed by 2 bases and V by 2 bases; bases with no gene match: 7. In germline, CDR1 is SGHRS, CDR2 YFSETQ. CDR3 nucleotides: TGCGCCAGCAGCTTCGGGGGGAAAAGAACCTACAATGAGCAGTTCTTC. Amino acid sequence: CASSFGGKRTYNEQFF.

This clonotype was counted a few times. This sequence joins TRBV6-1 and TRBJ2-1; 12 bases align to TRBD2. Germline V gene sequence: CDR1 MNHNS, CDR2 SASEGT. V gave up 7 bases and J gave up 0 bases; unmatched junction bases: 10. The CDR3 length is 18 residues. The CDR3 loop reads CASMRNGLAGSSYNEQFF. The DNA for the CDR3 is TGTGCCAGCATGCGAAATGGACTAGCGGGGAGCTCCTACAATGAGCAGTTCTTC.

This clonotype was found many times. This sequence joins TRBV19 and TRBJ1-2; a possible D gene is TRBD1 (5 bases). Germline V CDR1 and CDR2: LNHDA, SQIVND (reference sequence). There are 12 residues in the CDR3. V lost 5 bases and J 8 bases, leaving 12 bases between the germline ends. The CDR3 DNA is TGTGCCAGTAGTCCGGGGGAAGGAGGCTACACCTTC. Protein sequence: CASSPGEGGYTF.

This clonotype was seen many times. V and J are TRBV6-5 and TRBJ2-7; 12 bases fit TRBD2. The J segment lost 3 bases and the V segment lost 0 bases, leaving 3 bases of the junction unmatched. Germline CDR1 is MNHEY and CDR2 is SVGAGI. The CDR3 runs to 16 residues. This CDR3 is CASSYSRLAGVYEQYF. The CDR3 DNA follows: TGTGCCAGCAGTTACTCAAGACTAGCGGGAGTCTACGAGCAGTACTTC.

This clonotype was recorded at least ten times. J is TRBJ2-7 and V is TRBV28; weak D call: TRBD2 (7 bases). This CDR3 region has 15 residues. The germline CDR1 and CDR2 sequences are MDHEN and SYDVKM. Trimming took 7 bases from V and 2 from J, leaving 18 bases between them. The CDR3 spells CASINSGTTAYEQYF. The CDR3 nucleotides read TGTGCCAGCATTAACAGCGGGACAACCGCCTACGAGCAGTACTTC.

The table lists this clonotype with many counts. This sequence joins TRBV20-1 and TRBJ2-1, with TRBD2 matching 7 bases. The CDR3 runs 15 residues. The V segment lost 2 bases and the J segment 5 bases; nucleotides outside the gene matches: 9. Germline CDR1 DFQATT, CDR2 SNEGSKA (reference sequence). Here the CDR3 reads CSARSLADSNNEQFF. The CDR3, as DNA: TGCAGTGCTAGATCTCTAGCGGACTCAAACAATGAGCAGTTCTTC.

A few counts support this clonotype. With a much larger clone just one base away, this may be a read error. The rearrangement uses TRBV7-3 and TRBJ2-2; no reliable D call. Per the germline V gene, CDR1 is SGHTA and CDR2 is FQGTGA. CDR3 size: 12 residues. The V gene lost 5 bases and the J gene lost 6 bases, with 7 bases spanning the gap. Here the CDR3 reads CASSPIAGELFF. In DNA form, the CDR3 reads TGTGCCAGCAGCCCTATCGCCGGGGAGCTGTTTTTT.